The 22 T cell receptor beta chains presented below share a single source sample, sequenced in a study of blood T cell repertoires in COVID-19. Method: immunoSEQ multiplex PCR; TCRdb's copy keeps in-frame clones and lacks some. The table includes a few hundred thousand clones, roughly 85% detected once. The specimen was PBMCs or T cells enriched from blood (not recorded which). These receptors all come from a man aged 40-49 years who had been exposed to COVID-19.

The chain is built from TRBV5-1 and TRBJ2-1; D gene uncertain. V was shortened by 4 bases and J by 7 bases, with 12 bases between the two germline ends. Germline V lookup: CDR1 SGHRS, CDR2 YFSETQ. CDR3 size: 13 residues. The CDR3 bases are TGCGCCAGCAGCCCCACCCCCCGGAATGAGCAGTTCTTC. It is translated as CASSPTPRNEQFF.

CDR3 bases: TGTGCCAGCAGCCAAGATCAGGGTTACAATGAGCAGTTCTTC. As protein: CASSQDQGYNEQFF. The chain carries TRBV3-1 (or the pseudogene TRBV3-2) and TRBJ2-1, with D perhaps matching TRBD1 (5 bases). The V end lost 0 bases, the J end lost 4 bases, and 7 bases lay between the germline ends. This CDR3 is built from 14 residues. The germline CDR1 and CDR2 sequences are LGHDT and YNNKEL (reference sequence).

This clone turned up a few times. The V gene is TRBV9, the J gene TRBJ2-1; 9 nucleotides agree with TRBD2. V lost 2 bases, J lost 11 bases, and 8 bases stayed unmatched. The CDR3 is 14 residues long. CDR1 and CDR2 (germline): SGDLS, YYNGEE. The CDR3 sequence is CASSVEAGGIKQFF. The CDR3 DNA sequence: TGTGCCAGCAGCGTGGAAGCGGGAGGTATTAAGCAGTTCTTC.

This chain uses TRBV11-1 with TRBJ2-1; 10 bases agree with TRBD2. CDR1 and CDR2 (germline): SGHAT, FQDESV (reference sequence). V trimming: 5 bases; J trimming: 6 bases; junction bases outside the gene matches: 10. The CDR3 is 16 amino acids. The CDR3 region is CASSESLAGVVNEQFF. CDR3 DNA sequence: TGTGCCAGCAGCGAGAGTCTAGCGGGAGTAGTCAATGAGCAGTTCTTC.

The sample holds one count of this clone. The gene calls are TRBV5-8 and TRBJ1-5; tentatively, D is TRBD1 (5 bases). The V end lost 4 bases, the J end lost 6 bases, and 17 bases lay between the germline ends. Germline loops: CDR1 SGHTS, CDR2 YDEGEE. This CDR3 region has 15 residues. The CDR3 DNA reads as TGTGCCAGCAGCCCAGGGCTTAAGACGGGTCAGCCCCAGCATTTT. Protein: CASSPGLKTGQPQHF.

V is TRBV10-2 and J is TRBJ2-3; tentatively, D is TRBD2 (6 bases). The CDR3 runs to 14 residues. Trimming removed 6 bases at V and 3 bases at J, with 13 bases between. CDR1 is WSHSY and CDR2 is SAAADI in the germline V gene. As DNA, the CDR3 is TGCGCCAGCAGGTTAGGACTACCGACAGATACGCAGTATTTT. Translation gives CASRLGLPTDTQYF.

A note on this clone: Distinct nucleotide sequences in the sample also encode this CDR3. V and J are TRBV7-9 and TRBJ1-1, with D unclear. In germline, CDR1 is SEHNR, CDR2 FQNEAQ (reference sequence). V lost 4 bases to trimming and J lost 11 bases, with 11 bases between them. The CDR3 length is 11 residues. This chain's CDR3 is CASSSLVGAFF. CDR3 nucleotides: TGTGCCAGCAGCTCTCTAGTTGGGGCTTTCTTT.

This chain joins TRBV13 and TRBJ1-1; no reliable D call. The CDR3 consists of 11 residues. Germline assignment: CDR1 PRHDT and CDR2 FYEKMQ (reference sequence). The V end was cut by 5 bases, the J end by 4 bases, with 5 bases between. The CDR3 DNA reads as TGTGCCAGCAGCCGTCTCACTGAAGCTTTCTTT. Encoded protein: CASSRLTEAFF.

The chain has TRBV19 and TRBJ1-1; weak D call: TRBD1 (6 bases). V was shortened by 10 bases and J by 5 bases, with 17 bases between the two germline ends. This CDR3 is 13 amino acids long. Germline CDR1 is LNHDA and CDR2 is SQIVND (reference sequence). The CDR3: CATQRTVGTEAFF. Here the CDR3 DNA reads TGTGCCACCCAAAGGACAGTAGGAACTGAAGCTTTCTTT.

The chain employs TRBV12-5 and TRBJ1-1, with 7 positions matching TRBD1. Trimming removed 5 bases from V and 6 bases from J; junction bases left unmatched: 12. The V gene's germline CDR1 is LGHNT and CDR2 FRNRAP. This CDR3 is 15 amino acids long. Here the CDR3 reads CASGLRDSLGAEAFF. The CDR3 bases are TGTGCTAGTGGTCTCCGGGACAGCCTCGGGGCTGAAGCTTTCTTT.

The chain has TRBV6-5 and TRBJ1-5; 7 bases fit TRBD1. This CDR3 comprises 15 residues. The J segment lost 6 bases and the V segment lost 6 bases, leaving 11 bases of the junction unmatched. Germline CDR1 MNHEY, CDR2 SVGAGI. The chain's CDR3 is CASSAGTAFSQPQHF. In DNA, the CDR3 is TGTGCCAGCAGCGCCGGGACAGCTTTCTCTCAGCCCCAGCATTTT.

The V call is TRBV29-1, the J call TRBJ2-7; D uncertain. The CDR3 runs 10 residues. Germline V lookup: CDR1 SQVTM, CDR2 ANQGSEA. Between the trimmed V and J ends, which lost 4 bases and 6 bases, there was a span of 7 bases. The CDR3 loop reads CSVVSFEQYF. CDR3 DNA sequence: TGCAGCGTTGTGAGCTTCGAGCAGTACTTC.

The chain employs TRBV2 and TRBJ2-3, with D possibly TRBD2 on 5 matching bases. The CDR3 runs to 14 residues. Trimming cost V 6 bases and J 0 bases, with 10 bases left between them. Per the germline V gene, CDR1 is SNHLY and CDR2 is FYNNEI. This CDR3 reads CASSQWESTDTQYF. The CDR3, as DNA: TGTGCCAGCAGCCAGTGGGAGAGCACAGATACGCAGTATTTT.

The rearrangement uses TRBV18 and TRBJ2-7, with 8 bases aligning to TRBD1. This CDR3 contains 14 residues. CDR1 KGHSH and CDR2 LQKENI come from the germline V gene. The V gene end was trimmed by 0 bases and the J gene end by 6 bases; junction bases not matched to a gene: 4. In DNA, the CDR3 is TGTGCCAGCTCACCACCAAAGACAGGGGTCGAGCAGTACTTC. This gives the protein CASSPPKTGVEQYF. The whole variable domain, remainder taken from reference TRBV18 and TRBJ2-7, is NAGVMQNPRHLVRRRGQEARLRCSPMKGHSHVYWYRQLPEEGLKFMVYLQKENIIDESGMPKERFSAEFPKEGPSILRIQQVVRGDSAAYFCASSPPKTGVEQYFGPGTRLTVT.

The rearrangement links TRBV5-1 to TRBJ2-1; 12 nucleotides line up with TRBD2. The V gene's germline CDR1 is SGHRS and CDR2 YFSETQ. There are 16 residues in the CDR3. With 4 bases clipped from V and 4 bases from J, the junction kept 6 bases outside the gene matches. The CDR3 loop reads CASSPDGLAGYNEQFF. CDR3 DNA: TGCGCCAGCAGCCCAGATGGACTAGCGGGGTACAATGAGCAGTTCTTC.

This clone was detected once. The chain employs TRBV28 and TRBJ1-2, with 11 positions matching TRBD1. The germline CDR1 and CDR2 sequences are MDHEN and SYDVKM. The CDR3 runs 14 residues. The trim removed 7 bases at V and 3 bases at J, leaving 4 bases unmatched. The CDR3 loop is CASTEGQGDYGYTF. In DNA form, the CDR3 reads TGTGCCAGCACAGAGGGACAGGGGGACTATGGCTACACCTTC.

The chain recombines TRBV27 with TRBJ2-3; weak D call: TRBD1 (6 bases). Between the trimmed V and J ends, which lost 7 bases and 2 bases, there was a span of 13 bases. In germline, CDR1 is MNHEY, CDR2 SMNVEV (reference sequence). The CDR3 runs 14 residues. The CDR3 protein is CASKTGQHTDTQYF. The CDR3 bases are TGTGCCAGCAAAACTGGACAGCACACAGATACGCAGTATTTT.

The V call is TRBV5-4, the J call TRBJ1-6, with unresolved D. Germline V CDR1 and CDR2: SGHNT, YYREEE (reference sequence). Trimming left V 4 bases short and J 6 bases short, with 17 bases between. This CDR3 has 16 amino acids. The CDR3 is CASSPSARESNSPLHF. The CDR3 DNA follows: TGTGCCAGCAGCCCAAGTGCGAGGGAGTCTAATTCACCCCTCCACTTT.

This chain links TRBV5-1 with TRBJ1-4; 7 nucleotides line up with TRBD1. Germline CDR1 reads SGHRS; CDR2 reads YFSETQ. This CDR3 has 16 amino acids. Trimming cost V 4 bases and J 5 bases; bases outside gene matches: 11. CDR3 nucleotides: TGCGCCAGCAGCGAGGGGGCCCTGAAAATAAATGAAAAACTGTTTTTT. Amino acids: CASSEGALKINEKLFF.

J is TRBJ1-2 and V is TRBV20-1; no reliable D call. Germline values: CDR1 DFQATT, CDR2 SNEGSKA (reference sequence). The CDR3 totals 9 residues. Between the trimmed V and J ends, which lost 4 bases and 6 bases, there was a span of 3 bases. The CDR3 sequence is CSAINGYTF. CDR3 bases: TGCAGTGCTATTAATGGCTACACCTTC.

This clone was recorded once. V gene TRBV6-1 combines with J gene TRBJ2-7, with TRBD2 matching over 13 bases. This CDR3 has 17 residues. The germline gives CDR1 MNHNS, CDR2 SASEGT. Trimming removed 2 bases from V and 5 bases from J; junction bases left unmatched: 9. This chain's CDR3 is CASSETWSGTSGNEQYF. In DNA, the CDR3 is TGTGCCAGCAGTGAAACATGGAGCGGGACTAGCGGGAACGAGCAGTACTTC.

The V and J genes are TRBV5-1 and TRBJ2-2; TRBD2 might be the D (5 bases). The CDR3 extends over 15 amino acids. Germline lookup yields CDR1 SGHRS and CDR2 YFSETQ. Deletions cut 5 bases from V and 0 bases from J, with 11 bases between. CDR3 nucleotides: TGCGCCAGCAGTGTGGAGCGGTCGAACACCGGGGAGCTGTTTTTT. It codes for CASSVERSNTGELFF. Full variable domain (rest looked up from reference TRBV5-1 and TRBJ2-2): KAGVTQTPRYLIKTRGQQVTLSCSPISGHRSVSWYQQTPGQGLQFLFEYFSETQRNKGNFPGRFSGRQFSNSRSEMNVSTLELGDSALYLCASSVERSNTGELFFGEGSRLTVL.